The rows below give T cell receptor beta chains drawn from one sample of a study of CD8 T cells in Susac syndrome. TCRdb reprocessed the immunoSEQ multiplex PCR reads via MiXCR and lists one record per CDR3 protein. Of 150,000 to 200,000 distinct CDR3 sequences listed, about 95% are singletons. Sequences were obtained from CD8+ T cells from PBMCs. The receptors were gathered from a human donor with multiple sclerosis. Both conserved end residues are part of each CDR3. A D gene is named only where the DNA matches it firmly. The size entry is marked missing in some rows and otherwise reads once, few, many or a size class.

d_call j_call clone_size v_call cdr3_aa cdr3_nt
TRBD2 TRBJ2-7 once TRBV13 CASSFGTSGRTYEQYF TGTGCCAGCAGCTTTGGGACTAGCGGGAGGACCTACGAGCAGTACTTC
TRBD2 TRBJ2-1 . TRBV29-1 CSVTGTSIVYEQFF TGCAGCGTTACCGGGACTAGCATCGTATATGAGCAGTTCTTC
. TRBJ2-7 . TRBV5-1 CASSLTAPYEQYF TGCGCCAGCAGCTTAACGGCTCCCTACGAGCAGTACTTC
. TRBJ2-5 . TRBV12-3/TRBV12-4 CASSLGPDETQYF TGTGCCAGCAGTTTAGGGCCGGATGAGACCCAGTACTTC
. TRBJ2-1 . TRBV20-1 CSARYYYNEQFF TGCAGTGCTAGATACTACTACAATGAGCAGTTCTTC
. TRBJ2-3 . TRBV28 CASSRESTDTQYF TGTGCCAGCAGTCGAGAGAGCACAGATACGCAGTATTTT
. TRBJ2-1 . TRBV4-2 CASSQGLALSGEQFF TGTGCCAGCAGCCAGGGACTGGCACTCTCGGGGGAGCAGTTCTTC
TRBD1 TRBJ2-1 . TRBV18 CASSPGTGVGEQFF TGTGCCAGCTCACCAGGGACAGGCGTAGGTGAGCAGTTCTTC
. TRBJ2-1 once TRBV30 CAWSSLINNEQFF TGTGCCTGGAGTTCCCTGATAAACAATGAGCAGTTCTTC
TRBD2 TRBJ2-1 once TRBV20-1 CSAKGLVKYNEQFF TGCAGTGCGAAGGGACTAGTCAAATACAATGAGCAGTTCTTC
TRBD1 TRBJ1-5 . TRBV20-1 CSARGTGVYQPQHF TGCAGTGCTAGAGGCACAGGGGTTTATCAGCCCCAGCATTTT
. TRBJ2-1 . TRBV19 CASSYNGELNEQFF TGTGCCAGTAGCTATAATGGGGAGTTGAATGAGCAGTTCTTC
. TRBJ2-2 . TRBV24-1 CATSERGSTGELFF TGTGCCACCAGTGAAAGGGGGAGTACCGGGGAGCTGTTTTTT
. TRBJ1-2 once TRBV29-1 CSVTETYGYTF TGCAGCGTGACCGAAACCTATGGCTACACCTTC
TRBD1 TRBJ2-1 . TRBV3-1 CASSQGQGARYNEQFF TGTGCCAGCAGCCAAGGGCAGGGGGCGCGGTACAATGAGCAGTTCTTC
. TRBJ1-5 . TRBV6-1 CASTYKGTINQPQHF TGTGCCAGCACCTACAAAGGGACCATTAATCAGCCCCAGCATTTT
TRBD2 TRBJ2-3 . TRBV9 CASSPFTSGDTDTQYF TGTGCCAGCAGCCCCTTTACTAGCGGAGACACAGATACGCAGTATTTT
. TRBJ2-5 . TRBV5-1 CASSAVEGMETQYF TGCGCCAGCAGCGCGGTGGAGGGTATGGAGACCCAGTACTTC
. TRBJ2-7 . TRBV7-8 CASSLELYGGYEQYF TGTGCCAGCAGCTTAGAATTATACGGGGGCTACGAGCAGTACTTC
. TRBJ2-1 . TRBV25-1 CASRDFEQFF TGTGCCAGCCGAGACTTTGAGCAGTTCTTC
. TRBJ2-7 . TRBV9 CASSVEGGFYEQYF TGTGCCAGCAGCGTAGAGGGCGGATTCTACGAGCAGTACTTC
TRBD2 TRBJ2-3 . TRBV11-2 CASSLTGTSIMDTQYF TGTGCCAGCAGCTTAACCGGGACTAGCATTATGGATACGCAGTATTTT
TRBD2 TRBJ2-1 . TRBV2 CASRVTSGSFNEQFF TGTGCCAGCAGGGTTACTAGCGGGAGTTTCAATGAGCAGTTCTTC
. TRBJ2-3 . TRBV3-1 CASSQDLGTTVTSTDTQYF TGTGCCAGCAGCCAAGATTTGGGGACAACCGTTACTAGCACAGATACGCAGTATTTT
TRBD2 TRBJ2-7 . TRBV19 CASSMLLPSGMVYEQYF TGTGCCAGTAGTATGTTGCTCCCTAGCGGGATGGTGTACGAGCAGTACTTC
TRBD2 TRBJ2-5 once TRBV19 CASSWASGFMKTQYF TGTGCCAGTAGTTGGGCTAGCGGGTTCATGAAGACCCAGTACTTC
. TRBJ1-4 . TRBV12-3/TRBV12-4 CASSTRDTYPGEKLFF TGTGCCAGCAGTACCCGGGACACCTACCCGGGGGAAAAACTGTTTTTT
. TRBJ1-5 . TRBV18 CASSPRGYNQPQHF TGTGCCAGCTCCCCACGTGGTTACAATCAGCCCCAGCATTTT
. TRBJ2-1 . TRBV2 CASRETRDEQFF TGTGCCAGCCGGGAGACACGCGATGAGCAGTTCTTC
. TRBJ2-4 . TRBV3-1 CASSQDFRRGPAKNIQYF TGTGCCAGCAGCCAAGATTTTAGGCGGGGCCCTGCCAAAAACATTCAGTACTTC
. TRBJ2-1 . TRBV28 CASRPGASVYNEQFF TGTGCCAGCAGGCCCGGTGCTAGCGTATACAATGAGCAGTTCTTC
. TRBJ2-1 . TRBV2 CASSKKTGEFF TGTGCCAGCAGCAAGAAGACTGGGGAGTTCTTC
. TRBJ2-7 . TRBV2 CASTSEITYEQYF TGTGCCAGCACTTCAGAGATTACCTACGAGCAGTACTTC
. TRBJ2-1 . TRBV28 CASSLMVSTYNEQFF TGTGCCAGCAGTTTAATGGTATCCACATACAATGAGCAGTTCTTC
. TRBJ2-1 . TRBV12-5 CASGNGAGNEQFF TGTGCTAGTGGAAACGGTGCCGGCAATGAGCAGTTCTTC
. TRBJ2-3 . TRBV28 CASSSNSNTDTQYF TGTGCCAGCAGTTCTAACAGCAACACAGATACGCAGTATTTT
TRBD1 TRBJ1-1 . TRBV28 CASSQGGRNTEAFF TGTGCCAGCAGCCAGGGGGGGAGGAACACTGAAGCTTTCTTT